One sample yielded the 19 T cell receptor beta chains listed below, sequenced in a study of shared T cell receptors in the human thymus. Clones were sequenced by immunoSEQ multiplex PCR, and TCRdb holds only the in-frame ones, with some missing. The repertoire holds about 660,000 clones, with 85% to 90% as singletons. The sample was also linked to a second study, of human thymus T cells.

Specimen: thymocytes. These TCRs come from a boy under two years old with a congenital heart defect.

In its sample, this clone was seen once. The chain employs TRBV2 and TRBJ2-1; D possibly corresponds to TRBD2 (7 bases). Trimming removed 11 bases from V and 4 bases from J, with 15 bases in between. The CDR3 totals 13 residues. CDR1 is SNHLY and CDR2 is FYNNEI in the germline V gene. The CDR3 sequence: CAPGGGIYNEQFF. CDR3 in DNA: TGTGCCCCGGGGGGCGGGATATACAATGAGCAGTTCTTC.

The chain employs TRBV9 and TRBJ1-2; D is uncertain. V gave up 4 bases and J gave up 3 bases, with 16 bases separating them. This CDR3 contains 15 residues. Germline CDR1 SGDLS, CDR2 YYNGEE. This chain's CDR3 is CASSRREGPDYGYTF. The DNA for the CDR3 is TGTGCCAGCAGCCGGCGAGAGGGTCCGGACTATGGCTACACCTTC.

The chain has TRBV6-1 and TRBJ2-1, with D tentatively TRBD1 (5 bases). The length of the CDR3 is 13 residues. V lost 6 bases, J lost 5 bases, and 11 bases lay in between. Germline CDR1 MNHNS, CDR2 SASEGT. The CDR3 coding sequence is TGTGCCAGCAGCGTCTCAGGGCACAATGAGCAGTTCTTC. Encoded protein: CASSVSGHNEQFF.

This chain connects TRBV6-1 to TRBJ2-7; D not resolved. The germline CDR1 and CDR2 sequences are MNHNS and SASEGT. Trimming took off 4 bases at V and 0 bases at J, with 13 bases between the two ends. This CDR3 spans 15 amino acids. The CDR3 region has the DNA TGTGCCAGCAGTGTCGGTCAGGTTCCCTCCTACGAGCAGTACTTC. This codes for CASSVGQVPSYEQYF.

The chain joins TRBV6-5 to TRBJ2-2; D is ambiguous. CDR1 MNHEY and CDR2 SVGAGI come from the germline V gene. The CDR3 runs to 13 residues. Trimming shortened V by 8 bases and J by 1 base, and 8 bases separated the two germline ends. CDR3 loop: CASLEVNTGELFF. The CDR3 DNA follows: TGTGCCAGCCTTGAGGTGAACACCGGGGAGCTGTTTTTT.

The CDR3 bases are TGTGCCAGCAGTTACTTCACAGGGGTAGGAAACACCATATATTTT. Translated, it gives CASSYFTGVGNTIYF. V gene TRBV6-5 combines with J gene TRBJ1-3, with 7 bases that match TRBD1. Germline V lookup: CDR1 MNHEY, CDR2 SVGAGI. V lost 1 base, J lost 4 bases, and 4 bases stayed unmatched. The CDR3 is 15 residues long.

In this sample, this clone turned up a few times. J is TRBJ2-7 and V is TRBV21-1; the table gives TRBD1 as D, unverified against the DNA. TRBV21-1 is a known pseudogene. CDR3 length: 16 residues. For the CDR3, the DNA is TGTGCCAGCAGCAAAGGTCCGACAGAATATTCCTACGAGCAGTACTTC. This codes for CASSKGPTEYSYEQYF.

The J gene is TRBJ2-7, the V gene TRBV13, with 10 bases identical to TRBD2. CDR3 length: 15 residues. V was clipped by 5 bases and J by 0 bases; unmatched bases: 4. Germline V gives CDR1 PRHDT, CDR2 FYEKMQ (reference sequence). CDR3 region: CASSPSSGSSYEQYF. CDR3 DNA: TGTGCCAGCAGCCCTTCTAGCGGGAGCTCCTACGAGCAGTACTTC.

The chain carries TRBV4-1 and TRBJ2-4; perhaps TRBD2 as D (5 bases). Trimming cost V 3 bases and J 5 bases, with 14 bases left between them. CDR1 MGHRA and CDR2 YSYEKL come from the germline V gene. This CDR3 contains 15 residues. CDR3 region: CASSQEDSAQNIQYF. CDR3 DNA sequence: TGCGCCAGCAGCCAGGAGGATAGCGCCCAAAACATTCAGTACTTC.

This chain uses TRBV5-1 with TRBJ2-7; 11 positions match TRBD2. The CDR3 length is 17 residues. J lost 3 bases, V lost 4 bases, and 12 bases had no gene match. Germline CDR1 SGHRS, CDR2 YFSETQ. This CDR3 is CASSPGRLAGWDYEQYF. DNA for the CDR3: TGCGCCAGCAGCCCCGGAAGACTAGCGGGGTGGGACTACGAGCAGTACTTC.

The CDR3 loop is CASSLALAGVYEQYF. As DNA, the CDR3 is TGTGCCAGCAGCTTAGCCCTAGCGGGAGTGTACGAGCAGTACTTC. This sequence joins TRBV7-2 and TRBJ2-7; 10 bases fit TRBD2. The V gene's germline CDR1 is SGHTA and CDR2 FQGNSA. This CDR3 region has 15 residues. V trimming: 0 bases; J trimming: 4 bases; junction bases outside the gene matches: 3.

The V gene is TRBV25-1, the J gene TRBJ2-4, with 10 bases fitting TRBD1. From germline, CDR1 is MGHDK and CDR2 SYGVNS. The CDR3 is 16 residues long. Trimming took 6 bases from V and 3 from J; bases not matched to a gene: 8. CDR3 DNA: TGTGCCAGCAGGGGGGACAGGGGCCTATTCAAAAACATTCAGTACTTC. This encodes CASRGDRGLFKNIQYF. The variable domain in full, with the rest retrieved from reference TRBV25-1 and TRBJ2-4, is EADIYQTPRYLVIGTGKKITLECSQTMGHDKMYWYQQDPGMELHLIHYSYGVNSTEKGDLSSESTVSRIRTEHFPLTLESARPSHTSQYLCASRGDRGLFKNIQYFGAGTRLSVL.

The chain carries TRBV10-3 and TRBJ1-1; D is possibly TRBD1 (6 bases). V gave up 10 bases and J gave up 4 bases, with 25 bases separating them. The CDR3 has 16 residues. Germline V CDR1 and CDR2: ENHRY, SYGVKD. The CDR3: CASTYRAQAGLTEAFF. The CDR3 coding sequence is TGTGCCAGCACCTACAGGGCCCAGGCAGGGCTCACTGAAGCTTTCTTT.

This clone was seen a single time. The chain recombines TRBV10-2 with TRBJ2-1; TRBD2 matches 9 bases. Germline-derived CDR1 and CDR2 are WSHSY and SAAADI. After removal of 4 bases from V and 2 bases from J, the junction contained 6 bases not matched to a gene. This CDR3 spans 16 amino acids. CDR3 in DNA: TGCGCCAGCAGTGGGGCTAGCGGGGTTACCTACAATGAGCAGTTCTTC. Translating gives CASSGASGVTYNEQFF.

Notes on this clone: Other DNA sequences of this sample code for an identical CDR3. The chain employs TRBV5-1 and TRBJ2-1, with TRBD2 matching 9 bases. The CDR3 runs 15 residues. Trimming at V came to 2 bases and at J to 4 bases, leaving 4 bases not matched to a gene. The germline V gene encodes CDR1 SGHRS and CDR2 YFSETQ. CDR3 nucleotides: TGCGCCAGCAGCTTAGGGCTAGCGGGATACAATGAGCAGTTCTTC. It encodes CASSLGLAGYNEQFF.

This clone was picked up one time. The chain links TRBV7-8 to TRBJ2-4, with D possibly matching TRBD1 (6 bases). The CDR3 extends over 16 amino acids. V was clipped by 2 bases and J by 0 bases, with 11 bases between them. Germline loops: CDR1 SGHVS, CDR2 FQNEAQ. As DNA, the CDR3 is TGTGCCAGCAGCTTATTCTACAGGGTAGCCAAAAACATTCAGTACTTC. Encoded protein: CASSLFYRVAKNIQYF.

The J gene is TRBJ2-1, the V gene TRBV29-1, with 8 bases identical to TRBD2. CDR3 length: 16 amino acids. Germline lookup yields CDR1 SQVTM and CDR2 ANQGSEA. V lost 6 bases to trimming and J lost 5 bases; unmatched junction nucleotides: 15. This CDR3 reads CSVGWTSRKGDNEQFF. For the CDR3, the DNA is TGCAGCGTCGGCTGGACTAGCCGAAAGGGGGACAATGAGCAGTTCTTC.

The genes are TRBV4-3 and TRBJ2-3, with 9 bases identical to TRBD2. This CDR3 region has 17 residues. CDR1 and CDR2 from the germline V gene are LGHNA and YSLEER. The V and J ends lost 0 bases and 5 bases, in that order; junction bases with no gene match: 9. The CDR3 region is CASSQDFRGRGIDTQYF. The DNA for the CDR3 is TGCGCCAGCAGCCAAGATTTTCGCGGGAGGGGTATAGATACGCAGTATTTT.

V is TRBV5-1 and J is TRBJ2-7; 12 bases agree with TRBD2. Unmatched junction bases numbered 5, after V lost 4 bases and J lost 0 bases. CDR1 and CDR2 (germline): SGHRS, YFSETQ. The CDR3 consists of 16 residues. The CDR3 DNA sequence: TGCGCCAGCAGCCTCGGACTAGCGGGACCCTCCTACGAGCAGTACTTC. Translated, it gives CASSLGLAGPSYEQYF.